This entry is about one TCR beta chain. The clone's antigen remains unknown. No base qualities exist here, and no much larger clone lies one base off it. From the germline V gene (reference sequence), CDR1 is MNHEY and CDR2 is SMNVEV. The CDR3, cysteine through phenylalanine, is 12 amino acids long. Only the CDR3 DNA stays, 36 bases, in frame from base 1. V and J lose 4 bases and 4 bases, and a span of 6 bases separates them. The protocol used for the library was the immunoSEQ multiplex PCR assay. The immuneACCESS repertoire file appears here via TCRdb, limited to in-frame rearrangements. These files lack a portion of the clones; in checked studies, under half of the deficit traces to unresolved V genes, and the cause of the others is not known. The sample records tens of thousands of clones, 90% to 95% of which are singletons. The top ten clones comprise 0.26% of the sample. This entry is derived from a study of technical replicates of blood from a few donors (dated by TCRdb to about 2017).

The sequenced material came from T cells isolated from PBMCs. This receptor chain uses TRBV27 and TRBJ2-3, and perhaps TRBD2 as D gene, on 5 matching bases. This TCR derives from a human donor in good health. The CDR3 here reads CASSSAADTQYF. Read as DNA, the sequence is TGTGCCAGCAGTTCAGCGGCAGATACGCAGTATTTT.